A selection of T cell receptor beta chains follows, all from one sample in a study of beta chain features in type 1 diabetes. Here immunoSEQ multiplex PCR was the method, and the copy in TCRdb shows in-frame clones only, minus some. The data hold 130,000 to 150,000 clones, with 8% to 13% observed a single time. Material for sequencing was naive CD4+ T cells from blood. The receptors were sampled from a young man in good health. Both conserved end residues are part of each CDR3. D genes are given only for firm matches. The size of a clone is reported for some rows only, either as once, few or many, or as a class for expanded clones.

TRBJ2-1,NA,TRBV19,NA,CASSTRRDTSYNEQFF,TGTGCCAGTAGCACACGCCGGGACACCTCCTACAATGAGCAGTTCTTC
TRBJ2-3,TRBD2,TRBV7-9,many,CASSSSGSTDTQYF,TGTGCCAGCAGCTCTAGCGGGAGCACAGATACGCAGTATTTT
TRBJ1-4,TRBD1,TRBV10-2,NA,CASSDNSPGGTNEKLFF,TGCGCCAGCAGTGATAACTCTCCAGGGGGAACTAATGAAAAACTGTTTTTT
TRBJ1-6,NA,TRBV5-1,few,CASSLSRQGNSPLHF,TGCGCCAGCAGCTTGTCCCGGCAGGGCAATTCACCCCTCCACTTT
TRBJ1-2,NA,TRBV28,few,CASSTTTRGDYGYTF,TGTGCCAGCAGTACGACTACACGGGGGGATTATGGCTACACCTTC
TRBJ2-7,TRBD1,TRBV6-5,NA,CASSLNRGGGLWYF,TGTGCCAGCAGCCTAAACAGGGGTGGGGGCTTATGGTACTTC
TRBJ2-3,NA,TRBV19,many,CASTPTATDTQYF,TGTGCCAGTACTCCGACAGCTACGGATACGCAGTATTTT
TRBJ2-5,TRBD2,TRBV7-3,NA,CASSSSGTSGGGKETQYF,TGTGCCAGCAGCTCCTCCGGGACTAGCGGGGGGGGTAAAGAGACCCAGTACTTC
TRBJ1-4,NA,TRBV6-5,NA,CASSYSGVTNEKLFF,TGTGCCAGCAGTTACTCAGGGGTAACTAATGAAAAACTGTTTTTT
TRBJ2-3,NA,TRBV30,few,CAWSVSGDTQYF,TGTGCCTGGAGTGTATCCGGAGATACGCAGTATTTT
TRBJ2-3,NA,TRBV29-1,many,CSVVGGSSTDTQYF,TGCAGCGTTGTTGGGGGGTCTAGCACAGATACGCAGTATTTT
TRBJ2-3,NA,TRBV29-1,few,CSVVVGSTDTQYF,TGCAGCGTTGTAGTGGGCAGCACAGATACGCAGTATTTT
TRBJ2-2,NA,TRBV29-1,NA,CSVLIGSTGELFF,TGCAGCGTCTTAATAGGGAGCACCGGGGAGCTGTTTTTT
TRBJ1-4,TRBD1,TRBV18,NA,CASSRTGGWEKLFF,TGTGCCAGCTCAAGGACAGGAGGTTGGGAAAAACTGTTTTTT
TRBJ2-5,NA,TRBV5-1,NA,CASSLGGLDLETQYF,TGTGCCAGCAGCTTGGGGGGGCTAGATTTGGAGACCCAGTACTTC
TRBJ2-2,NA,TRBV30,NA,CAWSPPSGSPTGELFF,TGTGCCTGGAGTCCCCCTTCCGGTTCACCCACCGGGGAGCTGTTTTTT
TRBJ2-3,NA,TRBV7-8,few,CASSLPGSTDTQYF,TGTGCCAGCAGCCTACCGGGGAGCACAGATACGCAGTATTTT
TRBJ2-7,TRBD2,TRBV5-4,few,CASSPKLAGASEQYF,TGTGCCAGCAGCCCGAAACTAGCGGGGGCCTCCGAGCAGTACTTC
TRBJ2-1,NA,TRBV7-2,few,CASSLTGGEQFF,TGTGCCAGCAGCTTGACCGGGGGTGAGCAGTTCTTC
TRBJ1-2,NA,TRBV19,few,CASSNTGNGYTF,TGTGCCAGTAGTAACACCGGGAACGGCTACACCTTC
TRBJ1-5,TRBD1,TRBV27,few,CASSGTGVQPQHF,TGTGCCAGCAGCGGGACAGGGGTTCAGCCCCAGCATTTT
TRBJ2-3,NA,TRBV6-6,NA,CASRRGGFSTDTQYF,TGTGCCAGCAGAAGAGGGGGATTCAGCACAGATACGCAGTATTTT
TRBJ2-3,NA,TRBV6-6,once,CASRGRTLTDTQYF,TGTGCCAGCAGAGGGAGGACGCTCACAGATACGCAGTATTTT
TRBJ2-2,TRBD2,TRBV4-2,few,CASSQVGLVDTGELFF,TGTGCCAGCAGCCAAGTTGGACTAGTGGACACCGGGGAGCTGTTTTTT
TRBJ2-5,TRBD2,TRBV18,few,CASSPLTGGRSTQYF,TGTGCCAGCTCACCACTTACGGGGGGACGCTCGACCCAGTACTTC
TRBJ2-3,TRBD2,TRBV7-2,NA,CASSLALAGGPTDTQYF,TGTGCCAGCAGCTTAGCCCTAGCGGGGGGCCCCACAGATACGCAGTATTTT
TRBJ1-5,TRBD1,TRBV10-3,NA,CAISQGQGSNQPQHF,TGTGCCATCAGTCAGGGACAGGGCAGCAATCAGCCCCAGCATTTT
TRBJ2-7,TRBD1,TRBV10-3,NA,CAISESGQGAERAEQYF,TGTGCCATCAGTGAGTCTGGACAGGGGGCGGAACGTGCCGAGCAGTACTTC